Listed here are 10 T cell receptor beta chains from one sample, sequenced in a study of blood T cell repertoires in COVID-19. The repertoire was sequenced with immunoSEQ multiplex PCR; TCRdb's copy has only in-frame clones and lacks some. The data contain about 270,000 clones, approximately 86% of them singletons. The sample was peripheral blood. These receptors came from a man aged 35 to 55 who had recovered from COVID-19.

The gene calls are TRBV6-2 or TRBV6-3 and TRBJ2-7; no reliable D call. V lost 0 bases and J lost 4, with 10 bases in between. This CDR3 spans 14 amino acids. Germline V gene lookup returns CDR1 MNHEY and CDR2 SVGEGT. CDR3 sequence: CASSYSTAGYEQYF. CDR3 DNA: TGTGCCAGCAGTTACTCTACGGCAGGTTACGAGCAGTACTTC.

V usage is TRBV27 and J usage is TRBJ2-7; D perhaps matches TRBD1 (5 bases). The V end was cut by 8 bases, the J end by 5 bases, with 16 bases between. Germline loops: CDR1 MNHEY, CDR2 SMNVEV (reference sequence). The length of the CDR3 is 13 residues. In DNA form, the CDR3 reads TGTGCCAGCGCTCAGGGCTTGTTCAACGAGCAGTACTTC. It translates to CASAQGLFNEQYF.

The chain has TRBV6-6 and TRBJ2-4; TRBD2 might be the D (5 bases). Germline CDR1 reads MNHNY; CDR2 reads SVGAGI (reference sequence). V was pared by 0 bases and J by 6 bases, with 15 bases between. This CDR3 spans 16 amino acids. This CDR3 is CASSYSEGPKRNIQYF. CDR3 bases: TGTGCCAGCAGTTACTCCGAGGGTCCAAAACGAAACATTCAGTACTTC.

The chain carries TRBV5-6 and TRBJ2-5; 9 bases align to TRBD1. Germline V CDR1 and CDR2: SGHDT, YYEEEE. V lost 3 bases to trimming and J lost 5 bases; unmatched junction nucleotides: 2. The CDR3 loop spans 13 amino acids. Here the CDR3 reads CASSSGQGETQYF. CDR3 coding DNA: TGTGCCAGCAGCTCTGGACAGGGGGAGACCCAGTACTTC.

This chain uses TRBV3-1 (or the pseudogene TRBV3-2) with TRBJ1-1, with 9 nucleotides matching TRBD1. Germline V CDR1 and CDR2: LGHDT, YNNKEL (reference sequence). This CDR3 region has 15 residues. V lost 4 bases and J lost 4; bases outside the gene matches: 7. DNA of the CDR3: TGTGCCAGCAGCCCCGGGGGACAGGGTTTCACTGAAGCTTTCTTT. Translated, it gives CASSPGGQGFTEAFF.

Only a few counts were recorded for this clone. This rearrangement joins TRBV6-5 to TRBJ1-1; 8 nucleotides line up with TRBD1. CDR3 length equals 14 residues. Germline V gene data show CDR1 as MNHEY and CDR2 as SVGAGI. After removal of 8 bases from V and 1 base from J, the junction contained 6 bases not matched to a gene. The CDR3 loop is CASRLGTGNTEAFF. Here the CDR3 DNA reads TGTGCCAGCCGACTGGGGACAGGGAACACTGAAGCTTTCTTT.

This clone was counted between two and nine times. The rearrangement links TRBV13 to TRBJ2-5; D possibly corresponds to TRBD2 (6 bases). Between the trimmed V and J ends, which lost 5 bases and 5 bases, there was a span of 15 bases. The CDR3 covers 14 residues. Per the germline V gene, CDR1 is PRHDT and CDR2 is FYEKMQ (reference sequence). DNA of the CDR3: TGTGCCAGCAGCGGCCCGGGGGTGGGGGAGACCCAGTACTTC. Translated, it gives CASSGPGVGETQYF.

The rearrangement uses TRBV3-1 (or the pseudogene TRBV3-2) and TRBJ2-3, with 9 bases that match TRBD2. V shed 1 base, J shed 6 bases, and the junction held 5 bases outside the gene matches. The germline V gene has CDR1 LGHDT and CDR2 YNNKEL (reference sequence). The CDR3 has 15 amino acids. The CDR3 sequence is CASSQATSGPDTQYF. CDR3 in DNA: TGTGCCAGCAGCCAAGCCACTAGCGGGCCCGATACGCAGTATTTT.

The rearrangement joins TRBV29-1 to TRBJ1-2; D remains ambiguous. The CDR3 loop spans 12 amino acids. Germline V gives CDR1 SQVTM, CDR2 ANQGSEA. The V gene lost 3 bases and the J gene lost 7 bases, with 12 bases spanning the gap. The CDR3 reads CSVEHSEGGYTF. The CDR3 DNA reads TGCAGCGTTGAGCACAGCGAGGGTGGCTACACCTTC.

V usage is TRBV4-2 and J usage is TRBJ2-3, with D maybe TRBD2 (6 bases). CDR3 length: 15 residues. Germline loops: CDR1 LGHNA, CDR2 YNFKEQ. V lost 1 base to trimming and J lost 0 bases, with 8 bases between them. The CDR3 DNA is TGTGCCAGCAGCCAAGGACGGGGGAGCACAGATACGCAGTATTTT. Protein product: CASSQGRGSTDTQYF.